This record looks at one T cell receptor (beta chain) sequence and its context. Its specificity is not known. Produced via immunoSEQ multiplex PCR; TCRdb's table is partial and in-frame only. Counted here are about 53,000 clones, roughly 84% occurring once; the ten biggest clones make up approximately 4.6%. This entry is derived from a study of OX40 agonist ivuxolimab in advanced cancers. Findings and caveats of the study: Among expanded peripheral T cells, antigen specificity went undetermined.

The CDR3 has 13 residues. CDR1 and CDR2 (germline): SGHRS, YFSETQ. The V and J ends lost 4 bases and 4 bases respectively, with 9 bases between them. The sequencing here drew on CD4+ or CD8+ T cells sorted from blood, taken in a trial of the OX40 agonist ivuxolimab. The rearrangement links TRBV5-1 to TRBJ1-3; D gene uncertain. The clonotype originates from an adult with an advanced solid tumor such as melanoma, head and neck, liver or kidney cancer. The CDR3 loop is CASSVEGGNTIYF. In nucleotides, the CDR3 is TGCGCCAGCAGCGTGGAGGGCGGAAACACCATATATTTT.